The T cell receptor beta chain under discussion was sequenced for a study of spatial heterogeneity in lung cancer. Study-level information: The average count in raw reads for each unique TCR and UMI combination exceeded eight appearances.

The time point denotes: sample taken at primary tumor resection. Sequencing was performed on whole RNA extracted from tumor and nontumor lung tissue, or from frozen PBMC, and the material was left unsorted. The ends were cut back, 3 bases at V and 0 bases at J, with 4 bases in the middle. This CDR3 is built from 13 residues. Each TCR cDNA molecule carried a unique molecular identifier. One entry per CDR3 protein, called by TCRdb with MiXCR from the 5' RACE reads. The sample yields under 100,000 distinct CDR3 sequences, approximately 8.9% seen once. In this sample, this clonotype turned up many times. The sequence was collected from a male donor with early-stage non-small cell lung cancer. The sample consisted of PBMCs, taken at surgery. The V call is TRBV12-3 or TRBV12-4, the J call TRBJ2-3; D gene uncertain. The CDR3 nucleotides are TGTGCCAGCAGTTTGGGCAGCACAGATACGCAGTATTTT. This gives the protein CASSLGSTDTQYF.